The 16 T cell receptor beta chains reported below all come from one sample, sequenced in a study of cytomegalovirus exposure and HLA in healthy donors (dated by TCRdb to 2016 to 2017). The method behind the library was the immunoSEQ multiplex PCR assay. For the multiplex PCR, a mixture combining 60 forward primers for TCR Vbeta segments and 13 reverse primers for TCR Jbeta segments was used. Sourced from immuneACCESS, this table was stored by TCRdb with only in-frame sequences that have V and J called. A share of the clones is absent; for the studies checked, an unresolved V gene accounts for under half, and the remainder has no known explanation. This sample is represented by around 120,000 clones; roughly 15% of them were singletons. 1.9% of the sample is taken by the ten largest. Sequencing was carried out using PBMCs. The receptors were gathered from a woman aged 18-29 years in good health and CMV-seronegative.

The CDR3 bases are TGTGCCAGCAGCCAAGAATACGGGGGGCGTCAGCCCCAGCATTTT. Protein product: CASSQEYGGRQPQHF. The chain is built from TRBV4-2 and TRBJ1-5; tentatively, D is TRBD1 (6 bases). Germline lookup yields CDR1 LGHNA and CDR2 YNFKEQ. The CDR3 totals 15 residues. The ends were cut back, 0 bases at V and 6 bases at J, with 12 bases in the middle.

This clone was counted between two and nine times. V gene TRBV29-1 combines with J gene TRBJ2-7; TRBD2 agrees at 13 bases. CDR3 length equals 14 residues. With V trimmed by 6 bases and J by 2 bases, 4 bases remained unmatched. CDR1 is SQVTM and CDR2 is ANQGSEA in the germline V gene. In DNA, the CDR3 is TGCAGCGTATCCACTAGCGGGAGGGCCTACGAGCAGTACTTC. Its translation: CSVSTSGRAYEQYF.

This sequence joins TRBV2 and TRBJ1-5; D perhaps matches TRBD1 (6 bases). Germline values: CDR1 SNHLY, CDR2 FYNNEI. Trimming shortened V by 4 bases and J by 5 bases, and 18 bases separated the two germline ends. The CDR3 covers 16 residues. CDR3 nucleotide sequence: TGTGCCAGCAGTGTGGACAGTGGGTTTGGTCATCAGCCCCAGCATTTT. Residues: CASSVDSGFGHQPQHF. The full variable domain, completed using reference TRBV2 and TRBJ1-5, is EPEVTQTPSHQVTQMGQEVILRCVPISNHLYFYWYRQILGQKVEFLVSFYNNEISEKSEIFDDQFSVERPDGSNFTLKIRSTKLEDSAMYFCASSVDSGFGHQPQHFGDGTRLSIL.

The CDR3 DNA reads as TGTGCCAGCAGTTTCGCCCGGTCCAATGAGCAGTTCTTC. Protein sequence: CASSFARSNEQFF. This chain uses TRBV27 with TRBJ2-1; D gene ambiguous. Germline V gives CDR1 MNHEY, CDR2 SMNVEV (reference sequence). This CDR3 has 13 amino acids. Trimming took 3 bases from V and 6 from J, leaving 9 bases between them.

The rearrangement links TRBV18 to TRBJ2-7, with a weak D call TRBD1 (5 bases). The germline V gene encodes CDR1 KGHSH and CDR2 LQKENI. V lost 1 base and J 2 bases, leaving 12 bases between the germline ends. The CDR3 is 15 amino acids. CDR3 loop: CASSPLAGLTYEQYF. The CDR3 DNA follows: TGTGCCAGCTCACCACTTGCAGGGCTAACCTACGAGCAGTACTTC.

The genes are TRBV15 and TRBJ2-5; D not resolved. Per germline, CDR1 LNHNV and CDR2 YYDKDF (reference sequence). V was trimmed by 3 bases and J by 0 bases, leaving 5 bases between them. This CDR3 is built from 13 residues. CDR3 bases: TGTGCCACCAGCAGCGGGTACCAAGAGACCCAGTACTTC. Its protein is CATSSGYQETQYF.

This clone turned up a few times. This sequence joins TRBV7-9 and TRBJ2-7; unclear D gene. Looked up from germline, CDR1 is SEHNR and CDR2 is FQNEAQ (reference sequence). Trimming took 5 bases from V and 0 from J, leaving 8 bases between them. The CDR3 is 13 residues long. The CDR3, as DNA: TGTGCCAGCAGCGCCCGAGGCTCCTACGAGCAGTACTTC. Protein sequence: CASSARGSYEQYF.

This clone was picked up a small number of times. The chain links TRBV6-5 to TRBJ2-7; TRBD2 matches 7 bases. V lost 10 bases and J lost 6; bases outside the gene matches: 9. The CDR3 contains 12 residues. Per germline, CDR1 MNHEY and CDR2 SVGAGI. CDR3 sequence reads: CATKRDPLEQYF. The CDR3 DNA sequence: TGTGCCACAAAGCGGGACCCACTCGAGCAGTACTTC.

The chain links TRBV29-1 to TRBJ2-7; TRBD2 is a possible D gene (5 bases). The CDR3 has 11 residues. Germline CDR1 SQVTM, CDR2 ANQGSEA. Trimming removed 3 bases at V and 5 bases at J, with 8 bases between. The CDR3 spells CSVDEADEQYF. The CDR3 region has the DNA TGCAGCGTTGATGAAGCGGACGAGCAGTACTTC.

This clone was observed a few times. The gene calls are TRBV10-2 and TRBJ2-7; D uncertain. V dropped 5 bases and J dropped 0 bases, with 8 bases sitting between them. Germline CDR1 WSHSY, CDR2 SAAADI. This CDR3 has 13 residues. Here the CDR3 reads CASSLKPSYEQYF. Here the CDR3 DNA reads TGCGCCAGCAGTCTCAAGCCCTCCTACGAGCAGTACTTC.

The rearrangement joins TRBV27 to TRBJ2-5, with D possibly being TRBD1 (6 bases). The V end was cut by 6 bases, the J end by 5 bases, with 16 bases between. The CDR3 consists of 14 residues. CDR1 and CDR2 (germline): MNHEY, SMNVEV (reference sequence). The DNA for the CDR3 is TGTGCCAGCAGATCGGCAGGGGTCGCGGAGACCCAGTACTTC. It encodes CASRSAGVAETQYF.

This clone was counted between two and nine times. The CDR3 nucleotides are TGTGCCAGCAGCCTTAGACAGGGGAGCGAGCAGTACTTC. It codes for CASSLRQGSEQYF. The rearrangement joins TRBV6-6 to TRBJ2-7, with 8 bases that match TRBD1. Germline loops: CDR1 MNHNY, CDR2 SVGAGI (reference sequence). Trimming cost V 6 bases and J 6 bases; bases outside gene matches: 7. This CDR3 is 13 amino acids long.

The J gene is TRBJ1-2, the V gene TRBV7-2; the match to TRBD1 covers 8 bases. The ends lost 3 bases at V and 4 bases at J; junction bases unmatched: 7. CDR1 SGHTA and CDR2 FQGNSA come from the germline V gene. The CDR3 sequence is 15 residues long. CDR3 bases: TGTGCCAGCAGCTTTAGAGGGGACAGGAGCTATGGCTACACCTTC. Translating gives CASSFRGDRSYGYTF.

CDR3 nucleotides: TGTGCCAGCAGCTTAGCGCGCGGGGAAGGGGCTGGAAACACCATATATTTT. It yields the protein CASSLARGEGAGNTIYF. V and J are TRBV7-6 and TRBJ1-3; TRBD1 might be the D (5 bases). The V gene's germline CDR1 is SGHVS and CDR2 FNYEAQ. The CDR3 length is 17 residues. V dropped 0 bases and J dropped 2 bases, with 14 bases sitting between them.

This clone was recorded a few times. V is TRBV7-9 and J is TRBJ2-5; 7 bases map to TRBD2. Germline lookup yields CDR1 SEHNR and CDR2 FQNEAQ (reference sequence). CDR3 length: 11 amino acids. Germline trimming cut 11 bases from V and 5 bases from J; bases unmatched to any gene: 5. This CDR3 is CAVIAGETQYF. CDR3 nucleotide sequence: TGTGCCGTCATAGCGGGTGAGACCCAGTACTTC. The full variable domain, in which reference TRBV7-9 and TRBJ2-5 provide the parts outside the CDR3, is DTGVSQNPRHKITKRGQNVTFRCDPISEHNRLYWYRQTLGQGPEFLTYFQNEAQLEKSRLLSDRFSAERPKGSFSTLEIQRTEQGDSAMYLCAVIAGETQYFGPGTRLLVL.

The table lists this clone with a few counts. The V and J genes are TRBV28 and TRBJ1-5, with 10 positions matching TRBD1. J lost 11 bases, V lost 5 bases, and 9 bases had no gene match. This CDR3 contains 14 residues. Looked up from germline, CDR1 is MDHEN and CDR2 is SYDVKM. CDR3 bases: TGTGCCAGCAGTCCCCCGGGACAGGGGAAGACCCAGCATTTT. Translating it yields CASSPPGQGKTQHF.